The clone carrying this T cell receptor (beta chain) was found a few times. Methods used by the authors: From reference gene primer amplification, estimates of nucleated cell counts were derived. Here immunoSEQ multiplex PCR was the method, and the copy in TCRdb shows in-frame clones only, minus some. V and J calls and clone size are given by that table; D and trimming were obtained from the DNA. This table holds some 110,000 clones, approximately 80% found once. The sample comes from a study of blood T cell repertoires in COVID-19. Study overall: The samples span acute and convalescent COVID-19 from the United States, Italy and Spain. T cells, B-cell-depleted T cells, or PBMCs provided the cDNA or gDNA that served as material.

The V segment lost 3 bases and the J segment 4 bases; nucleotides outside the gene matches: 3. Germline V lookup: CDR1 LNHDA, CDR2 SQIVND (reference sequence). The CDR3 is made up of 16 amino acids. The rearrangement uses TRBV19 and TRBJ2-2; 12 positions agree with TRBD2. The sequenced sample was peripheral blood. The receptor was isolated from a man aged 70 or older with active or convalescent COVID-19. For the CDR3, the DNA is TGTGCCAGTAGTATCGGACTAGCGGGGCCCACCGGGGAGCTGTTTTTT. Protein product: CASSIGLAGPTGELFF.